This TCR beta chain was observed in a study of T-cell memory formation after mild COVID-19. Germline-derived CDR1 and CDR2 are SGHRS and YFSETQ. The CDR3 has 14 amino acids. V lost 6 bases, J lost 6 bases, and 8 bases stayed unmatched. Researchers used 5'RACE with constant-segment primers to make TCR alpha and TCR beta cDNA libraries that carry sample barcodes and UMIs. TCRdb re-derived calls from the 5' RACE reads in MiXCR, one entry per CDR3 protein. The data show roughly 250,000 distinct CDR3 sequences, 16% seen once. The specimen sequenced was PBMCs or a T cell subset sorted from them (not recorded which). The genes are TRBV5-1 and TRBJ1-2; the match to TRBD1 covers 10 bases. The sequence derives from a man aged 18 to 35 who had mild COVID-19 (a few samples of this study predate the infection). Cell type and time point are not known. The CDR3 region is CASTTQTGGHGYTF. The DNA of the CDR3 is TGCGCCAGCACTACACAGACAGGGGGCCATGGCTACACCTTC.